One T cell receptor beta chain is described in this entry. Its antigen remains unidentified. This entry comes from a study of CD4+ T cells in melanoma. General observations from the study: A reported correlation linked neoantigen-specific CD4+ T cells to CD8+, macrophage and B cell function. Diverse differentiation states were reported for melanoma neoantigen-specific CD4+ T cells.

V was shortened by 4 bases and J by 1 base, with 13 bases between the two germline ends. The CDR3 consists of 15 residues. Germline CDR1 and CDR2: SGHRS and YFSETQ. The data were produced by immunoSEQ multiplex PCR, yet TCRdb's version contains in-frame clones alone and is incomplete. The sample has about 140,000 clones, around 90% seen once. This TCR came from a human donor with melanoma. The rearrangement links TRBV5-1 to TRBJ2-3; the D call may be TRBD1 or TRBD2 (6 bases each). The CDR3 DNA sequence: TGCGCCAGCAGCGAACTAAGGGGGGGCACAGATACGCAGTATTTT. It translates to CASSELRGGTDTQYF. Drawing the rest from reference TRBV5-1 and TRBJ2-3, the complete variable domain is KAGVTQTPRYLIKTRGQQVTLSCSPISGHRSVSWYQQTPGQGLQFLFEYFSETQRNKGNFPGRFSGRQFSNSRSEMNVSTLELGDSALYLCASSELRGGTDTQYFGPGTRLTVL.